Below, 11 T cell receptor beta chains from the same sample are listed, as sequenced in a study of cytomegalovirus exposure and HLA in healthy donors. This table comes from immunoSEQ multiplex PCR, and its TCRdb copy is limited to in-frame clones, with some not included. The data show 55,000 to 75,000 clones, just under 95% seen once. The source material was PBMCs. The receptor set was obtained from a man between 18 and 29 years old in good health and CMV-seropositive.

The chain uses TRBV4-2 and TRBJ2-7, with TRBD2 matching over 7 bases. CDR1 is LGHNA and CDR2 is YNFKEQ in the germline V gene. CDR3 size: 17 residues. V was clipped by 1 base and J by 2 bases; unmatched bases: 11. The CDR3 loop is CASSQGVGGSGTYEQYF. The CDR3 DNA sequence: TGTGCCAGCAGCCAAGGGGTGGGGGGGAGTGGGACCTACGAGCAGTACTTC.

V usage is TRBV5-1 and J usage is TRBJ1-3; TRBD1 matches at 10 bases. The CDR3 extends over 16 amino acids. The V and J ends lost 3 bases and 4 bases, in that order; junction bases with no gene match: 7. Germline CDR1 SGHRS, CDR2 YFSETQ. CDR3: CASSSSGTGDGNTIYF. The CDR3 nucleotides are TGCGCCAGCAGCTCTTCCGGGACAGGGGACGGAAACACCATATATTTT.

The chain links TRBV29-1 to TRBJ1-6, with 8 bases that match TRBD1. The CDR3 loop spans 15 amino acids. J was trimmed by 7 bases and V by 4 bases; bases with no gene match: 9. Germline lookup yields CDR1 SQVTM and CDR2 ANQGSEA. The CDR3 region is CSVVPGQGANSPLHF. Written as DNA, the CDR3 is TGCAGCGTTGTTCCAGGACAGGGAGCCAATTCACCCCTCCACTTT.

CDR3 sequence: CASSLTDRGYGYTF. In DNA form, the CDR3 reads TGTGCCAGCAGCTTAACGGACAGGGGTTATGGCTACACCTTC. V and J are TRBV11-2 and TRBJ1-2; 9 nucleotides agree with TRBD1. The CDR3 has 14 amino acids. J lost 5 bases, V lost 2 bases, and 3 bases had no gene match. Germline loops: CDR1 SGHAT, CDR2 FQNNGV.

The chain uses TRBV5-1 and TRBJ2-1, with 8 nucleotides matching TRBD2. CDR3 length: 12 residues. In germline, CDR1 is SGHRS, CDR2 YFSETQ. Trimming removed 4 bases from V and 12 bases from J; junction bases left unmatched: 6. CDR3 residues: CASSASGGRQFF. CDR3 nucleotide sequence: TGCGCCAGCAGCGCCTCGGGGGGGCGGCAGTTCTTC.

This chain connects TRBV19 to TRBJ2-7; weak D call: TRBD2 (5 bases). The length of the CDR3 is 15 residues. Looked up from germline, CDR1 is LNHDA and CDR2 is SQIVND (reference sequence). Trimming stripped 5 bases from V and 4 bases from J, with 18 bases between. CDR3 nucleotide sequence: TGTGCCAGTAGTTTCACGCCGCGGACTTTTTACGAGCAGTACTTC. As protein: CASSFTPRTFYEQYF.

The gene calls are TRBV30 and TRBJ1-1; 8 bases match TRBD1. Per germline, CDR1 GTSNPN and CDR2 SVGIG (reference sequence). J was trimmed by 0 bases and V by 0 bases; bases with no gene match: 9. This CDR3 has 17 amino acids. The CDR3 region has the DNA TGTGCCTGGAGTGTACGCCTGGGACAGGCAGTGAACACTGAAGCTTTCTTT. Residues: CAWSVRLGQAVNTEAFF.

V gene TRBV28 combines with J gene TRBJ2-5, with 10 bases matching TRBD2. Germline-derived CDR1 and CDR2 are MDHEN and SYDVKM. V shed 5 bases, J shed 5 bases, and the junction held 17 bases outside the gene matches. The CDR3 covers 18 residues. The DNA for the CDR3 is TGTGCCAGCAGTCCAGGGGACTTAGCGGGAGGAGTTCGGGAGACCCAGTACTTC. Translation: CASSPGDLAGGVRETQYF.

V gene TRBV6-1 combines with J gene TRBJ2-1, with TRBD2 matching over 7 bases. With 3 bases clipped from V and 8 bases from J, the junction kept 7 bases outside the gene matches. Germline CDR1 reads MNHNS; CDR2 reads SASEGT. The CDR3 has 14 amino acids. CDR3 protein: CASSDQRDVDEQFF. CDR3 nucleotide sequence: TGTGCCAGCAGTGACCAGCGGGATGTTGATGAGCAGTTCTTC.

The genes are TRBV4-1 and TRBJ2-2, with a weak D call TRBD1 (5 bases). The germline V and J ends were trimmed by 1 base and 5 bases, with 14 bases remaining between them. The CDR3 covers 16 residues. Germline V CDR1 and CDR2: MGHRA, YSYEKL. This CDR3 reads CASSQVGQWKTGELFF. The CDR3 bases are TGCGCCAGCAGCCAAGTCGGACAATGGAAGACCGGGGAGCTGTTTTTT.

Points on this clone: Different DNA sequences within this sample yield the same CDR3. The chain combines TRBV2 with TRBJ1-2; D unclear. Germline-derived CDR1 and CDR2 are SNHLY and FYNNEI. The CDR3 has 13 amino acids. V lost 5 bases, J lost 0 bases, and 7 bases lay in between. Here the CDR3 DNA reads TGTGCCAGCAGTCGAGAAACTAACTATGGCTACACCTTC. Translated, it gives CASSRETNYGYTF.